This T cell receptor beta chain was identified during a study of shared clonotypes between healthy human individuals (dated by TCRdb to the early 2020s). Background on the whole study: The cohort comprised two women and a few men aged 18 to 49 years. To increase sequencing depth and limit assay-specific biases, different laboratories used diverse techniques to prepare libraries and sequence TCR repertoires. Between about 0.94 and 8.9 billion PBMCs per donor were obtained by leukapheresis. The study deeply sequenced blood TCR repertoires of five healthy adults to estimate repertoire size and the extent of clonotype sharing between individuals. For each donor, three plates each were used for CD4 naive and CD4 memory, two plates were used for CD8 naive, and one plate was used for CD8 memory.

As concerns this clone: Its antigen remains unidentified. One junction end does not reproduce the germline sequence, and a read error may be involved.

Overall results and qualifications from the work: Sampling was restricted to blood, and TCR repertoires in tissue are likely to differ from TCR repertoires in blood. Because the study included a small number of donors, the genetic and exposure-history diversity represented was limited. Even with the large sequencing depth, rarefaction of the sorted-subset datasets indicated that sequencing was incomplete. Compared with non-shared clonotypes, clonotypes shared by all four sorted-subset donors had higher generation probabilities. Estimated clonotype richness was generally larger for naive than for memory subsets. Pairwise subsampling led to the expectation that sequencing depth would affect the degree of clonotype sharing among donors. When several donors were compared, the shared fraction of clonotypes was about 5.5% for naive CD4, 3.5% to 4% for naive CD8, more than 2% for memory CD4, and 0.4% for memory CD8.

As encoded in the germline V gene (reference sequence), CDR1 is LNHDA while CDR2 is SQIVND. From the cysteine through the phenylalanine, the CDR3 covers 12 amino acids. Of the read, only the CDR3 DNA is kept; its 36 bases are in frame from base 1. TCR CDR3 regions were amplified from genomic DNA by multiplex PCR using the deep immunoSEQ assay. For each cell subset, the extracted genomic DNA was distributed evenly across all wells of several immunoSEQ 96-well plates, and each plate served as one replicate. Each replicate PCR for sorted subsets received around 200 ng genomic DNA, equal to roughly 29,000 T cell genomes. The purified libraries were quantified using a Qubit 3.0 fluorometer, sized with a Bioanalyzer 2100, and then quantified again using the KAPA Library Quantification kit. Every immunoSEQ 96-well plate was sequenced on a separate single-read 150-cycle Illumina NextSeq 550 flow cell. The source study handled its data this way. Because the immunoSEQ output held only junctional sequences and lacked quality scores, the filtering could not match the filtering applied to full-length reads. To assign V/J genes and CDR3, sequences were annotated using PyIR, a Python wrapper for IgBLAST v1.9, with IMGT germline references. Reads were filtered out if the reads had weak V/J assignments (E-value above 1e-6), no CDR3, stop codons, out-of-frame junctions, or ambiguous translated residues. V3J clonotypes were defined as sequences sharing an identical inferred V gene, J gene, and CDR3 amino acid sequence. Percentage overlap between repertoires was computed as shared unique clonotypes divided by the size of the smaller repertoire. RTK rarefaction, the Chao1 estimator, and Recon v2.1 estimates of unobserved clonotypes were used to assess repertoire richness. Generation probabilities were computed with OLGA for all TCRbeta clonotypes obtained by the gDNA method from four donors. Sourced from immuneACCESS, this table was stored by TCRdb with only in-frame sequences that have V and J called. A share of the clones is absent; for the studies checked, an unresolved V gene accounts for under half, and the remainder has no known explanation. For V, J and clone size, that table is used; D and trimming come from the DNA. The sample has 2 million to 3 million clones on record, approximately 93% of them singletons. The top ten clones comprise 0.36% of the sample.

Healthy HIV-negative adults with no recently reported acute infections or vaccinations were included as donors. Only Caucasian adults living in Nashville, Tennessee, USA were represented among the donors. CD4+ T cells were enriched by magnetic negative selection; naive cells were then positively selected on CD45RA, and the negative fraction formed the memory subset. Blood was collected by leukapheresis, and PBMCs were isolated by Ficoll-Histopaque density gradient centrifugation and then cryopreserved in liquid nitrogen vapor phase. Analytical flow cytometry was used to check the purity and quantity of each magnetically sorted T cell population. Genomic DNA was isolated from every sorted fraction and measured by UV absorbance on a Nanodrop 2000c.

This receptor was identified in a man between 18 and 35 years old in good health. Some clones in this sample may be carry-over from other donors' samples. The sequence is built from TRBV19 and TRBJ1-4; a confident D gene designation cannot be given. Sequences were obtained from naive CD4+ T cells from PBMCs. Taken with the paper, the label for cell subset or site translates to: CD45RA+ positively selected. The DNA sequence reads TGTGCCAGTAGTTTAGAGGATGAAAAACTGTTTTTT. This yields the protein CASSLEDEKLFF.